This TCR beta chain was sequenced during a study of T cells in women clearing cervical HPV infection. Study findings and constraints: Controls had more TRBV6-7 (0.16%) than cases (approximately 0.11%). CIN3+ cases had significantly higher TCR repertoire richness than controls, but evenness did not differ.

On this clone itself: Its antigen remains unidentified. Coverage ceases 3 residues before the CDR3 finishes, and the germline J gene fills in the end.

Each participant carried one incident cervical HPV16 infection only. This CDR3 is built from 14 residues. The germline V gene encodes CDR1 SGHKS and CDR2 YYEKEE (reference sequence). V lost 0 bases and J 2 bases, leaving 8 bases between the germline ends. Genomic DNA, averaging about 1,300 ng per sample, yielded TCR beta CDR3 via immunoSEQ. Assay: immunoSEQ multiplex PCR; the TCRdb copy retains only in-frame clones and omits some. The table lists under 45,000 clones. This chain joins TRBV5-5 and TRBJ1-2, with D possibly TRBD1 on 5 matching bases. This TCR was recovered from a woman between 18 and 70 years old with a cervical HPV16 infection that either progressed to CIN3+ or cleared (not recorded which). The material sequenced was blood buffy coat. Here the CDR3 reads CASSLVEGNYGYTF. The part of the CDR3 DNA that was read is TGTGCCAGCAGCTTGGTAGAGGGGAACTATGGC.